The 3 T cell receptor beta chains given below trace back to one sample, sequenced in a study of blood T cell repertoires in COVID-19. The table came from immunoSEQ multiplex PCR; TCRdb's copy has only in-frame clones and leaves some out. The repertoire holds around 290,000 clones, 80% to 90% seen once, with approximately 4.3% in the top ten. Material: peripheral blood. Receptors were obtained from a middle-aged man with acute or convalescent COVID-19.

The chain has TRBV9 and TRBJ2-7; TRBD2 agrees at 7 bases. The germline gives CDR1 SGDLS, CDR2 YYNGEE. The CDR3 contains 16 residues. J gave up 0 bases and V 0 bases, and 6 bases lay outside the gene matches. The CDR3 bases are TGTGCCAGCAGCGTAGCAGCGGGACTAAGCTCCTACGAGCAGTACTTC. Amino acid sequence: CASSVAAGLSSYEQYF.

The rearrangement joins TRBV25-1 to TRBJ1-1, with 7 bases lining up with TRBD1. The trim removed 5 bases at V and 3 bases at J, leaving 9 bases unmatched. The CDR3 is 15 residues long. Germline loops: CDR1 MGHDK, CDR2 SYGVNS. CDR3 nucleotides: TGTGCCAGCAGTCACCCTTTGCAGGGGGACACTGAAGCTTTCTTT. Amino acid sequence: CASSHPLQGDTEAFF.

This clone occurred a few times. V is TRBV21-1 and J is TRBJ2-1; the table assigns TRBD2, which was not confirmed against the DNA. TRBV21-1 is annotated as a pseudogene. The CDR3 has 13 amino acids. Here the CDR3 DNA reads TGTGCCAGCAAGGTCGCGGAAAAAGATGGGCAGTTCTTC. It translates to CASKVAEKDGQFF.